This T cell receptor beta chain was observed in a study of CD4 T cells in relation to SARS-CoV-2 and coronaviruses (dated by TCRdb to about 2021). Regarding the complete study: The ViraFEST assay cultured PBMCs with antigen for 10 days, then sequenced TCR beta CDR3s to find antigen-specific clonal expansions. An HIV-1 Nef peptide pool or a no-peptide culture served as the negative reference condition. Patient-derived lymphoblastoid cell lines were used to map the HLA restriction of shared crossreactive spike epitopes. At the level of individual TCR clonotypes, the study evaluated whether memory CD4+ T cells crossreact between the spike proteins of SARS-CoV-2 and those of common cold coronaviruses. The Adaptive Biotechnologies TCR-sequencing kit was used to sequence samples from three pre-COVID donors and the naive versus memory experiments, whereas other data were Illumina-based. A different, Illumina-based TCR-beta assay was used to sequence expansion assays from other donors in the study. The study at large found these results: Crossreactivity analysis centred on spike protein, so crossreactivity against other viral proteins was not assessed. Significantly weaker SARS-CoV-2-driven expansion was shown by crossreactive clones than by monoreactive clones, consistent with antigenic imprinting. Pre-pandemic and post-infection samples were not both contributed by any donor, so tracing of the source of pre-existing responses was limited. In roughly 70% of donors, memory CD4+ clonotypes turned up that crossrecognized SARS-CoV-2 and at least one common cold coronavirus spike. The study was limited by small numbers of patients and tested TCRs.

CD4+ T cells from unexposed donors were collected before the COVID-19 pandemic (2011-2018). After about 10 days of culture, CD4+ T cells were isolated with the EasySep CD4+ T cell isolation kit. As cell number allowed, CD4+ T cells from unexposed donors were tested for reactivity to SARS-CoV-2 S and N and to four common cold coronavirus spike pools. Each well held millions of PBMCs cultured in IMDM containing roughly 5.2% human AB serum and about 11 IU/ml IL-2. Half of the culture medium was replaced with fresh IL-2-containing medium on days 3 and 7. In general, triplicate replicate wells were used for every peptide culture condition. The leukapheresis product for the unexposed donors was obtained through commercial purchase. Ficoll-Paque PLUS gradient centrifugation was used to isolate PBMCs from leukapheresis product or whole blood. The PBMCs went either fresh into the expansion assay or into cryopreservation at -140 degrees C. The QIAamp Micro DNA Kit was used to extract genomic DNA from the CD4+ T cells.

About this clone: Its binding antigen is unknown. A read error may account for a junction end that differs from germline.

The receptor library was made with the immunoSEQ multiplex PCR assay. Per the authors' processing: During preprocessing, nonproductive sequences were removed, along with CDR3s that did not begin with C, did not end with F or W, or were shorter than 7 amino acids. Antigen-specific clonotypes were called with the MANAFEST web app, based on expansion relative to reference and other culture wells. To be counted as positive, a clone had to show significant expansion compared with the reference culture, at an FDR below 0.05, in 2 of 3 replicate wells. Positive clones also required significant expansion versus all other tandem wells and an odds ratio above 5. CDR3 homology was measured as pairwise Levenshtein distance, computed with the stringdist R package after trimming three terminal residues from each end. In its TCRdb copy, this immuneACCESS table keeps in-frame sequences only and misses some clones. Where compared with another copy, unresolved V genes explain less than half of these, and the others have no known cause. V, J and clone size are those of that table, while D and trimming were read from the DNA. This sample lists some 27,000 clones; 74% were detected once. The ten largest clones take up roughly a quarter of the sample.

Inclusive of the bounding cysteine and phenylalanine, the CDR3 is 12 residues long. This entry keeps only the CDR3 DNA: 36 bases, framed from base 1. This receptor was obtained from a human donor in good health. Sequencing was carried out using CD4+ T cells from PBMCs, cultured in vitro. Recombination joined TRBV12-3 or TRBV12-4 with TRBJ1-5, with TRBD1 perhaps the D gene, on 5 matching bases. The sequence in DNA is TGTGCCAGCAGTTCCACCCCCCGGGACTCTACTTTT. It specifies CASSSTPRDSTF.